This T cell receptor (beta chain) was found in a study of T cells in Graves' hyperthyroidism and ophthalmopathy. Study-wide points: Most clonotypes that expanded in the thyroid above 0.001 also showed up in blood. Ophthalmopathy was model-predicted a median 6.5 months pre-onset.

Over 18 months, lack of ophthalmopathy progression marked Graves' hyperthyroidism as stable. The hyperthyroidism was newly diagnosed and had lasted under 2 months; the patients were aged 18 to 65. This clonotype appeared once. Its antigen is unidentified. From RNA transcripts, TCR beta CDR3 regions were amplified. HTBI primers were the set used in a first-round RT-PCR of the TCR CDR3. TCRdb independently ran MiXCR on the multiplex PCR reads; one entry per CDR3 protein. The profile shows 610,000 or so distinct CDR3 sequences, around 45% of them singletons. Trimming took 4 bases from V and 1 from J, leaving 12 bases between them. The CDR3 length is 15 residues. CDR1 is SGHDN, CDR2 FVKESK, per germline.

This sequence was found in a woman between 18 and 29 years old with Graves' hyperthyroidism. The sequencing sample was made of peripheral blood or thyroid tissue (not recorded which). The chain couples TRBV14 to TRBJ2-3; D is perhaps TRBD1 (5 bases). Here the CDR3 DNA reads TGTGCCAGCAGCCCGACAGTTTCAGGCACAGATACGCAGTATTTT. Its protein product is CASSPTVSGTDTQYF. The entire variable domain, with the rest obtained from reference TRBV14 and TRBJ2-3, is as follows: EAGVTQFPSHSVIEKGQTVTLRCDPISGHDNLYWYRRVMGKEIKFLLHFVKESKQDESGMPNNRFLAERTGGTYSTLKVQPAELEDSGVYFCASSPTVSGTDTQYFGPGTRLTVL.